The 29 T cell receptor beta chains reported below all come from one sample, sequenced in a study of tumor-infiltrating lymphocytes in primary liver carcinoma. The study co-extracted DNA and RNA from around 20-30 mg of unsorted bulk tissue. A primer matching the constant region was used to make TCR beta cDNA from around 460 ng of total RNA. Libraries for TCR beta were built through three nested multiplex PCR rounds, which together made up a slightly modified ARM-PCR procedure. A C-beta reverse primer and TRBV1-TRBV30 forward primers served in each of the first two PCR rounds, at 10 cycles apiece. Each CDR3 protein gets one entry after TCRdb re-called the multiplex PCR reads with MiXCR. The data hold some 120,000 distinct CDR3 sequences, with approximately 70% observed a single time. The sequenced material came from liver tumor tissue from sampling region 1. Subset indicated: tumor region T1, superior pole. These receptors came from a woman in her sixties with primary liver carcinoma and hepatitis B virus infection.

This clonotype showed up just once. The chain has TRBV2 and TRBJ2-3; 7 bases map to TRBD1. This CDR3 is 14 amino acids long. J lost 5 bases, V lost 6 bases, and 8 bases had no gene match. Germline V gives CDR1 SNHLY, CDR2 FYNNEI. This chain's CDR3 is CASRDDRAGDTQYF. The CDR3 DNA sequence: TGTGCCAGCAGGGATGACAGGGCAGGAGATACGCAGTATTTT.

As for this clonotype: A much larger clone differs from this one at a single base, so this may be a read error. The genes are TRBV4-1 and TRBJ2-3; TRBD2 agrees at 10 bases. The V gene's germline CDR1 is MGHRA and CDR2 YSYEKL. The CDR3 totals 17 residues. The DNA of the CDR3 is TGCGCCAGCAGCCAAGAGGGAAGCGGGAGGGCGACAGATACGAAGTATTTT. Translated: CASSQEGSGRATDTKYF.

The chain uses TRBV10-2 and TRBJ2-3; D unclear. The V end was cut by 2 bases, the J end by 3 bases, with 0 bases between. From germline, CDR1 is WSHSY and CDR2 SAAADI. This CDR3 comprises 11 residues. The CDR3 DNA reads as TGCGCCAGCAGTGAGACAGATACGCAGTATTTT. Its protein is CASSETDTQYF.

The chain has TRBV11-2 and TRBJ2-7; D perhaps matches TRBD1 (5 bases). Germline CDR1 reads SGHAT; CDR2 reads FQNNGV. The CDR3 is 12 residues long. V dropped 4 bases and J dropped 8 bases, with 12 bases sitting between them. The CDR3 spells CASSSIGVKQYF. CDR3 in DNA: TGTGCCAGCAGCTCCATAGGGGTCAAGCAGTACTTC.

The table lists this clonotype with many counts. The V and J genes are TRBV6-1 and TRBJ2-3, with 9 bases matching TRBD2. V lost 4 bases, J lost 4 bases, and 12 bases stayed unmatched. The CDR3 extends over 17 amino acids. In germline, CDR1 is MNHNS, CDR2 SASEGT. The CDR3: CASSGPNLAGEPDTQYF. Written as DNA, the CDR3 is TGTGCCAGCAGTGGACCCAATTTAGCGGGAGAGCCAGATACGCAGTATTTT.

The V gene is TRBV28, the J gene TRBJ1-1; tentative D call: TRBD1 (5 bases). V gave up 4 bases and J gave up 13 bases, with 16 bases separating them. Germline V gene sequence: CDR1 MDHEN, CDR2 SYDVKM. The CDR3 consists of 12 residues. CDR3 nucleotides: TGTGCCAGCAGTTCCACCACCCTACAGGTTTTCTTT. The encoded protein is CASSSTTLQVFF.

This chain joins TRBV7-9 and TRBJ2-7; D gene unclear. The CDR3 has 13 residues. Germline V gene sequence: CDR1 SEHNR, CDR2 FQNEAQ (reference sequence). V lost 6 bases to trimming and J lost 2 bases, with 11 bases between them. CDR3 sequence reads: CASSPLRTYEQYF. In DNA, the CDR3 is TGTGCCAGCAGTCCCCTTCGGACCTACGAGCAGTACTTC.

As to this clonotype: A much larger clone is a single base away; this may be a read error. The rearrangement uses TRBV4-2 and TRBJ2-1, with 13 bases identical to TRBD2. V lost 4 bases, J lost 8 bases, and 8 bases stayed unmatched. Per germline, CDR1 LGHNA and CDR2 YNFKEQ. The CDR3 spans 16 residues. The CDR3 DNA is TGTGCCAGCAGCCCCCGGACTAGCGGGAGTGACTATGAGCAGTTCTTC. It is translated as CASSPRTSGSDYEQFF.

The table lists this clonotype with many counts. The chain is built from TRBV29-1 and TRBJ1-4, with 8 bases fitting TRBD1. CDR3 length: 13 residues. Germline assignment: CDR1 SQVTM and CDR2 ANQGSEA. V gave up 5 bases and J gave up 13 bases; unmatched junction bases: 12. The CDR3 loop is CSVSRGQGIGLFF. The CDR3 DNA follows: TGCAGCGTTAGCCGAGGACAGGGCATTGGACTGTTTTTT. Looking up the rest from reference TRBV29-1 and TRBJ1-4 gives the full variable domain: SAVISQKPSRDICQRGTSLTIQCQVDSQVTMMFWYRQQPGQSLTLIATANQGSEATYESGFVIDKFPISRPNLTFSTLTVSNMSPEDSSIYLCSVSRGQGIGLFFGSGTQLSVL.

Remarks on this clonotype: One end of the junction is discordant with germline, which a read error may explain. V usage is TRBV28 and J usage is TRBJ1-2, with 7 bases matching TRBD1. The CDR3 loop spans 14 amino acids. From germline, CDR1 is MDHEN and CDR2 SYDVKM. CDR3 in amino acids: CVSSLIAGGDGYTF. In nucleotides, the CDR3 is TGTGTCAGCAGTTTAATCGCAGGGGGAGATGGCTACACCTTC.

Notes on this clonotype: At one end, the junction sequence differs from germline, possibly due to a read error. The V and J genes are TRBV30 and TRBJ2-3; D not certain. The germline gives CDR1 GTSNPN, CDR2 SVGIG (reference sequence). The CDR3 sequence is 14 residues long. The CDR3 DNA sequence: TGTGGCTGGAGTGTACTTTCAGGCACAGATACGCGGTATTTT. Translating gives CGWSVLSGTDTRYF. The full variable domain, in which reference TRBV30 and TRBJ2-3 provide the parts outside the CDR3, is SQTIHQWPATLVQPVGSPLSLECTVEGTSNPNLYWYRQAAGRGLQLLFYSVGIGQISSEVPQNLSASRPQDRQFILSSKKLLLSDSGFYLCGWSVLSGTDTRYFGPGTRLTVL.

With respect to this clonotype: One end of the junction is discordant with germline, which a read error may explain. The genes are TRBV11-2 and TRBJ2-5, with 10 bases that match TRBD2. CDR1 SGHAT and CDR2 FQNNGV come from the germline V gene. The CDR3 is 16 residues long. The CDR3 protein is CVSSKVATSGSGTQYF. The CDR3 nucleotides read TGTGTCAGCAGCAAGGTCGCGACTAGCGGGTCCGGGACCCAGTACTTC.

This clonotype occurred a few times. The J gene is TRBJ1-1, the V gene TRBV6-1, with 8 nucleotides matching TRBD1. V was clipped by 7 bases and J by 3 bases; unmatched bases: 10. CDR1 and CDR2 (germline): MNHNS, SASEGT. The CDR3 has 15 amino acids. CDR3: CASTKLWGQDTEAFF. The DNA of the CDR3 is TGTGCCAGCACTAAGTTGTGGGGACAGGACACTGAAGCTTTCTTT.

V gene TRBV13 combines with J gene TRBJ2-5; maybe TRBD1 (6 bases). Germline V gene data show CDR1 as PRHDT and CDR2 as FYEKMQ (reference sequence). Trimming shortened V by 6 bases and J by 8 bases, and 19 bases separated the two germline ends. The CDR3 is 14 amino acids. The CDR3 loop is CASSGPGALDTQYF. The CDR3 region has the DNA TGTGCCAGCAGTGGTCCAGGGGCCCTAGATACCCAGTACTTC.

Worth noting for this clonotype: With a much larger clone just one base away, this may be a read error. The V and J genes are TRBV28 and TRBJ2-7, with 10 bases matching TRBD1. This CDR3 is 14 amino acids long. Germline assignment: CDR1 MDHEN and CDR2 SYDVKM. The trim removed 7 bases at V and 7 bases at J, leaving 10 bases unmatched. The CDR3 here is CASTSTGGFGEQYF. The CDR3 DNA follows: TGTGCCAGCACTTCGACAGGGGGCTTCGGGGAGCAGTACTTC.

The chain combines TRBV11-2 with TRBJ2-7, with D possibly being TRBD1 (6 bases). Germline loops: CDR1 SGHAT, CDR2 FQNNGV. CDR3 size: 16 residues. The V gene lost 1 base and the J gene lost 3 bases, with 16 bases spanning the gap. This chain's CDR3 is CASSLVGAGLFYEQYF. CDR3 nucleotides: TGTGCCAGCAGCTTAGTGGGGGCAGGTCTATTCTACGAGCAGTACTTC.

Worth noting for this clonotype: At one of its ends the junction is not consistent with the germline gene, which may arise from a read error. V is TRBV11-1 and J is TRBJ2-1; 8 bases are a match to TRBD2. This CDR3 has 14 residues. CDR1 and CDR2 from the germline V gene are SGHAT and FQDESV (reference sequence). As DNA, the CDR3 is TGTGCCAGCAGCGACGGACTAGCTGTCTATGAGCAGTGCTTC. The encoded protein is CASSDGLAVYEQCF.

The genes are TRBV30 and TRBJ2-1; D possibly corresponds to TRBD1 (6 bases). There are 12 residues in the CDR3. Per the germline V gene, CDR1 is GTSNPN and CDR2 is SVGIG (reference sequence). V lost 0 bases, J lost 9 bases, and 9 bases lay in between. CDR3 DNA sequence: TGTGCCTGGAGTGTCAACAGGGCTGAGCAGTTCTTC. Amino acids: CAWSVNRAEQFF.

A note on this clonotype: One base away lies a much larger clone, so this may be a sequencing read error. This chain connects TRBV7-9 to TRBJ1-6; D ambiguous. This CDR3 is 13 amino acids long. Germline V gene sequence: CDR1 SEHNR, CDR2 FQNEAQ (reference sequence). CDR3 sequence (DNA): TGTGCCAGCAGCTTTGCGGTTGATTCACCCCCCCACTTT. This sequence encodes CASSFAVDSPPHF.

This clonotype was counted once. A read error may be the cause here, since a much bigger clone is one base away. This chain uses TRBV5-4 with TRBJ2-3; D ambiguous. The CDR3 loop spans 14 amino acids. CDR1 and CDR2 (germline): SGHNT, YYREEE (reference sequence). Here the CDR3 reads CASSFLGSTDTHYF. The CDR3 nucleotides are TGTGCCAGCAGCTTTTTGGGTAGTACAGATACGCACTATTTT.

This clonotype has just one count. The chain links TRBV2 to TRBJ1-6; 7 bases align to TRBD1. Germline V gene data show CDR1 as SNHLY and CDR2 as FYNNEI. The CDR3 contains 15 residues. The V gene end was trimmed by 6 bases and the J gene end by 6 bases; junction bases not matched to a gene: 8. The CDR3 region has the DNA TGTGCCAGCAGAAACCGGGACAGCGCTAATTCACCCCTCCACTTT. The encoded protein is CASRNRDSANSPLHF.

The chain links TRBV10-3 to TRBJ2-7, with 15 nucleotides matching TRBD2. The CDR3 has 14 amino acids. Germline loops: CDR1 ENHRY, CDR2 SYGVKD. J gave up 3 bases and V 8 bases, and 2 bases lay outside the gene matches. The CDR3 bases are TGTGCCATCGGGGGACTAGCGGGAGGCTACGAGCAGTACTTC. Its translation: CAIGGLAGGYEQYF.

This clonotype was seen repeatedly, ten times or more. The chain couples TRBV5-8 to TRBJ1-5, with D possibly matching TRBD1 (6 bases). This CDR3 is 15 amino acids long. The ends were cut back, 4 bases at V and 0 bases at J, with 11 bases in the middle. Germline loops: CDR1 SGHTS, CDR2 YDEGEE. This CDR3 is CASSDRTVSNQPQHF. In DNA form, the CDR3 reads TGTGCCAGCAGCGACAGGACCGTTAGCAATCAGCCCCAGCATTTT.

In the case of this clonotype: This likely comes from a read error, as the CDR3 has no conserved phenylalanine or tryptophan at its end. The chain employs TRBV29-1 and TRBJ1-1; the match to TRBD1 covers 9 bases. The CDR3 has 13 amino acids. Germline trimming cut 8 bases from V and 1 base from J; bases unmatched to any gene: 5. In germline, CDR1 is SQVTM, CDR2 ANQGSEA. The chain's CDR3 is CSSRGQGNTEAFH. In DNA form, the CDR3 reads TGCAGCTCCCGGGGACAGGGGAACACTGAAGCTTTCCAT.

On this clonotype: The junction differs from germline at one of its ends, possibly a read error. The chain links TRBV29-1 to TRBJ2-7; D is possibly TRBD1 (6 bases). Germline CDR1 and CDR2: SQVTM and ANQGSEA. The CDR3 is 12 amino acids. The CDR3 loop reads CSRSYRVDEQCF. CDR3 DNA: TGCAGCCGTTCGTACAGGGTCGACGAGCAGTGCTTC.

For this clonotype: Sequence at one end of the junction differs from germline and may be a read error. The chain uses TRBV11-2 and TRBJ2-6; either TRBD1 or TRBD2 may fit D (7 bases each). This CDR3 spans 15 amino acids. CDR1 SGHAT and CDR2 FQNNGV come from the germline V gene. The chain's CDR3 is CASSLGGAGAIVLTF. DNA of the CDR3: TGTGCTAGCAGCTTAGGGGGCGCGGGGGCCATCGTCCTGACTTTC.

In regard to this clonotype: A read error is possible here, since a much larger clone lies one base away. This chain links TRBV5-4 with TRBJ2-7; a weak D match, TRBD1 (6 bases). CDR3 length: 15 residues. Trimming took 7 bases from V and 3 from J, leaving 20 bases between them. CDR1 is SGHNT and CDR2 is YYREEE in the germline V gene (reference sequence). CDR3 in amino acids: CASGQRGVLFYEQYF. CDR3 coding DNA: TGTGCCAGCGGACAGAGAGGGGTTCTCTTCTACGAGCAGTACTTC.

Details on this clonotype: It may be a read error: a sequence one base away is much more abundant. The V call is TRBV5-1, the J call TRBJ1-5; D unclear. The germline V gene has CDR1 SGHRS and CDR2 YFSETQ. The CDR3 has 15 residues. This chain's CDR3 is CANSLTGSSDQPQHF. CDR3 sequence (DNA): TGCGCCAACAGCTTGACGGGGTCTAGCGATCAGCCCCAGCATTTT.

This clonotype was found once. One base away lies a much larger clone, so this may be a sequencing read error. The chain combines TRBV2 with TRBJ2-6; TRBD1 is a possible D gene (5 bases). Germline V lookup: CDR1 SNHLY, CDR2 FYNNEI. The CDR3 contains 15 residues. The CDR3 here is CASSVRSSGANVLSF. The CDR3 DNA is TGTGCCAGCAGTGTACGGAGCTCTGGGGCCAACGTCCTGAGTTTC.